This entry lists 29 T cell receptor beta chains sequenced from one sample in a study of blood T cells in healthy people across ages. Combining a sample-barcoded 5' primer with a J-beta primer mix, a second PCR ran for roughly 6 to 11 cycles. Via MiXCR, TCRdb re-called the 5' RACE reads, giving one row per CDR3 protein. The data contain some 1.6 million distinct CDR3 sequences, around 35% of them singletons. Sequencing was performed on blood. These receptors all stem from a woman under 40 in good health.

This chain links TRBV10-3 with TRBJ1-1, with D uncertain. V lost 3 bases, J lost 0 bases, and 2 bases lay in between. The germline V gene has CDR1 ENHRY and CDR2 SYGVKD. The CDR3 totals 12 residues. CDR3 sequence reads: CAISDVNTEAFF. CDR3 sequence (DNA): TGTGCCATCAGTGATGTGAACACTGAAGCTTTCTTT.

This clonotype came up many times. This chain joins TRBV29-1 and TRBJ2-1, with TRBD2 as a possible D gene (6 bases). Germline loops: CDR1 SQVTM, CDR2 ANQGSEA. The CDR3 has 15 residues. Trimming cost V 0 bases and J 6 bases, with 15 bases left between them. CDR3 nucleotide sequence: TGCAGCGTTGAAGACTCACGTGGGGAGGTCAATGAGCAGTTCTTC. It specifies CSVEDSRGEVNEQFF.

This clonotype was observed a few times. The chain links TRBV7-9 to TRBJ2-1, with 10 bases lining up with TRBD1. This CDR3 contains 16 residues. Looked up from germline, CDR1 is SEHNR and CDR2 is FQNEAQ (reference sequence). V shed 5 bases and J 7 bases; nucleotides not matched to a gene: 11. The CDR3 protein is CASSQGPGQGRNEQFF. CDR3 DNA sequence: TGTGCCAGCAGCCAGGGGCCGGGACAGGGGAGGAATGAGCAGTTCTTC.

The chain has TRBV5-1 and TRBJ2-1; D perhaps matches TRBD2 (5 bases). The CDR3 runs 13 residues. V lost 0 bases to trimming and J lost 8 bases, with 9 bases between them. Germline V gene data show CDR1 as SGHRS and CDR2 as YFSETQ. DNA of the CDR3: TGCGCCAGCAGCTTGGTACCGAGGGATGAGCAGTTCTTC. Its protein product is CASSLVPRDEQFF. The whole variable domain, remainder taken from reference TRBV5-1 and TRBJ2-1, is KAGVTQTPRYLIKTRGQQVTLSCSPISGHRSVSWYQQTPGQGLQFLFEYFSETQRNKGNFPGRFSGRQFSNSRSEMNVSTLELGDSALYLCASSLVPRDEQFFGPGTRLTVL.

This clonotype was picked up a small number of times. Since a much larger clone is just one base distant, this may be a read error. The chain has TRBV7-9 and TRBJ1-5; unclear D gene. V lost 0 bases to trimming and J lost 6 bases, with 3 bases between them. The CDR3 runs to 12 residues. Germline V gives CDR1 SEHNR, CDR2 FQNEAQ (reference sequence). CDR3 coding DNA: TGTGCCAGCAGCTTAGCGAGTCAGCCCCAGCATTTT. This sequence encodes CASSLASQPQHF.

The table lists this clonotype with a few counts. The chain has TRBV5-1 and TRBJ2-3; D assignment may be TRBD1 or TRBD2 (5 bases each). Deletions cut 4 bases from V and 4 bases from J, with 16 bases between. This CDR3 has 15 amino acids. Germline V gene data show CDR1 as SGHRS and CDR2 as YFSETQ. DNA for the CDR3: TGCGCCAGCAGCCCCGGTGGGGGTGGGGCAGATACGCAGTATTTT. As protein: CASSPGGGGADTQYF.

V usage is TRBV29-1 and J usage is TRBJ2-7; perhaps TRBD1 as D (6 bases). The CDR3 has 13 residues. From germline, CDR1 is SQVTM and CDR2 ANQGSEA. The ends were cut back, 4 bases at V and 2 bases at J, with 12 bases in the middle. The CDR3 sequence: CSVVPDRTYEQYF. The CDR3 DNA follows: TGCAGCGTTGTCCCGGACAGAACCTACGAGCAGTACTTC.

This clonotype has just a few counts. The chain joins TRBV7-3 to TRBJ2-7; no clear D gene. CDR3 length: 16 amino acids. CDR1 is SGHTA, CDR2 FQGTGA, per germline. V lost 0 bases to trimming and J lost 6 bases, with 18 bases between them. The CDR3 DNA sequence: TGTGCCAGCAGCTTAACAGCAGGACCCGGTGGGCCCGAGCAGTACTTC. It encodes CASSLTAGPGGPEQYF. The full variable domain, its missing parts supplied by reference TRBV7-3 and TRBJ2-7, is GAGVSQTPSNKVTEKGKYVELRCDPISGHTALYWYRQSLGQGPEFLIYFQGTGAADDSGLPNDRFFAVRPEGSVSTLKIQRTERGDSAVYLCASSLTAGPGGPEQYFGPGTRLTVT.

V and J are TRBV2 and TRBJ2-6; TRBD1 matches 11 bases. CDR1 is SNHLY and CDR2 is FYNNEI in the germline V gene. V lost 6 bases, J lost 2 bases, and 3 bases stayed unmatched. CDR3 length: 16 residues. CDR3 nucleotides: TGTGCCAGCAGGGGACAGGGGGTAGCTGGGGCCAACGTCCTGACTTTC. Its protein is CASRGQGVAGANVLTF.

V gene TRBV30 combines with J gene TRBJ1-2; the D gene is possibly TRBD1 (5 bases). CDR1 GTSNPN and CDR2 SVGIG come from the germline V gene (reference sequence). The CDR3 runs to 14 residues. With 1 base removed from V and 2 bases from J, the gap between germline ends came to 11 bases. The CDR3 nucleotides read TGTGCCTGGAGTGGGCAGGGAGTGAACTATGGCTACACCTTC. It yields the protein CAWSGQGVNYGYTF.

Only a few counts were recorded for this clonotype. This chain uses TRBV5-1 with TRBJ1-6; tentatively, D is TRBD1 (6 bases). CDR1 SGHRS and CDR2 YFSETQ come from the germline V gene. The CDR3 is 14 residues long. Trimming left V 4 bases short and J 10 bases short, with 15 bases between. Here the CDR3 DNA reads TGCGCCAGCAGCCTGCGACAGGTCGAATCACCCCTCCACTTT. Its translation: CASSLRQVESPLHF.

Only a few counts were recorded for this clonotype. This chain joins TRBV27 and TRBJ2-1, with 10 bases identical to TRBD2. Germline lookup yields CDR1 MNHEY and CDR2 SMNVEV (reference sequence). This CDR3 has 16 amino acids. Trimming removed 3 bases from V and 7 bases from J; junction bases left unmatched: 9. The CDR3 nucleotides read TGTGCCAGCAGTTTGTCGACTGGACTAGCGGCAAATGAGCAGTTCTTC. It encodes CASSLSTGLAANEQFF.

This chain joins TRBV7-9 and TRBJ2-3, with TRBD1 identical over 11 bases. This CDR3 contains 17 residues. Per germline, CDR1 SEHNR and CDR2 FQNEAQ (reference sequence). The trim removed 3 bases at V and 0 bases at J, leaving 5 bases unmatched. CDR3 sequence (DNA): TGTGCCAGCAGCTTGGGGACAGGGGGTCCTAGCACAGATACGCAGTATTTT. Its protein is CASSLGTGGPSTDTQYF.

A few counts support this clonotype. V gene TRBV14 combines with J gene TRBJ2-3; 8 bases match TRBD2. The CDR3 sequence is 15 residues long. Germline V gene lookup returns CDR1 SGHDN and CDR2 FVKESK. J lost 2 bases, V lost 3 bases, and 4 bases had no gene match. The CDR3 DNA reads TGTGCCAGCAGCCAGACGGGGGGGGTCACAGATACGCAGTATTTT. It encodes CASSQTGGVTDTQYF.

The CDR3 nucleotides are TGTGCCAGCAGCCCCCGGGCCGCCGAAGCGGGTTCACCCCTCCACTTT. Its protein product is CASSPRAAEAGSPLHF. V usage is TRBV11-2 and J usage is TRBJ1-6, with D unclear. The CDR3 length is 16 residues. Trimming took off 5 bases at V and 9 bases at J, with 20 bases between the two ends. From germline, CDR1 is SGHAT and CDR2 FQNNGV.

CDR3 DNA sequence: TGTGCCAGCAGTTCCTATCCGGGACTAGCGGACGTCTACAATGAGCAGTTCTTC. Translating gives CASSSYPGLADVYNEQFF. This chain joins TRBV27 and TRBJ2-1; 11 nucleotides align to TRBD2. Germline CDR1 reads MNHEY; CDR2 reads SMNVEV (reference sequence). The CDR3 is made up of 18 amino acids. The V segment lost 4 bases and the J segment 3 bases; nucleotides outside the gene matches: 11.

This clonotype has at least ten counts. CDR3 sequence: CSARVGDYGYTF. The DNA of the CDR3 is TGCAGTGCTAGAGTCGGGGACTATGGCTACACCTTC. The chain combines TRBV20-1 with TRBJ1-2; D remains ambiguous. CDR1 and CDR2 from the germline V gene are DFQATT and SNEGSKA (reference sequence). The CDR3 has 12 residues. V dropped 1 base and J dropped 3 bases, with 6 bases sitting between them.

On this clonotype: A read error may be the cause here, since a much bigger clone is one base away. The J gene is TRBJ2-1, the V gene TRBV3-1; 7 bases are a match to TRBD2. After removal of 6 bases from V and 6 bases from J, the junction contained 8 bases not matched to a gene. Germline loops: CDR1 LGHDT, CDR2 YNNKEL (reference sequence). There are 14 residues in the CDR3. The DNA for the CDR3 is TGTGCCAGCAGACGAACTAGCGAGGGCAATGAGCAGTTCTTC. This sequence encodes CASRRTSEGNEQFF.

This clonotype has only one observation. The rearrangement uses TRBV19 and TRBJ2-1, with D tentatively TRBD2 (5 bases). Germline V gene sequence: CDR1 LNHDA, CDR2 SQIVND (reference sequence). V was trimmed by 0 bases and J by 4 bases, leaving 19 bases between them. This CDR3 has 18 residues. CDR3 coding DNA: TGTGCCAGTAGTATAGATCATGGGGAGATTCTTTTATACAATGAGCAGTTCTTC. It specifies CASSIDHGEILLYNEQFF.

The gene calls are TRBV18 and TRBJ2-4; D is unclear. This CDR3 has 11 residues. Looked up from germline, CDR1 is KGHSH and CDR2 is LQKENI. V lost 6 bases and J 7 bases, leaving 7 bases between the germline ends. The CDR3 nucleotides are TGTGCCAGCTCGGAAGAGAACATTCAGTACTTC. Translating gives CASSEENIQYF.

This clonotype has a handful of counts. The chain recombines TRBV12-3 or TRBV12-4 with TRBJ2-7, with D unclear. V gave up 10 bases and J gave up 3 bases, with 16 bases separating them. CDR3 length equals 13 residues. The CDR3 is CATSPSLSYEQYF. CDR3 DNA: TGTGCCACCTCACCGAGCTTAAGCTACGAGCAGTACTTC.

This clonotype was seen a single time. The chain recombines TRBV6-1 with TRBJ1-1; TRBD1 might be the D (5 bases). This CDR3 comprises 16 residues. V was pared by 6 bases and J by 5 bases, with 22 bases between. The germline V gene encodes CDR1 MNHNS and CDR2 SASEGT. The CDR3 DNA sequence: TGTGCCAGCAGGATAGGAGGGACTTTTACGAGGACTGAAGCTTTCTTT. It specifies CASRIGGTFTRTEAFF.

This clonotype has a handful of counts. The V call is TRBV20-1, the J call TRBJ1-2; D is perhaps TRBD1 (5 bases). The CDR3 is 14 residues long. The germline V gene has CDR1 DFQATT and CDR2 SNEGSKA (reference sequence). Trimming removed 1 base from V and 8 bases from J, with 17 bases in between. The CDR3: CSARAGQGEGGYTF. CDR3 nucleotide sequence: TGCAGTGCTAGAGCCGGACAAGGTGAGGGAGGCTACACCTTC.

The chain couples TRBV6-1 to TRBJ2-7; 8 bases line up with TRBD1. Germline-derived CDR1 and CDR2 are MNHNS and SASEGT. J was trimmed by 2 bases and V by 4 bases; bases with no gene match: 4. CDR3 length: 14 residues. CDR3 sequence (DNA): TGTGCCAGCAGTGGGTGGGACAGGCCCTACGAGCAGTACTTC. It yields the protein CASSGWDRPYEQYF.

This clonotype was detected ten times or more. The chain employs TRBV5-1 and TRBJ2-1, with 7 bases that match TRBD2. CDR1 is SGHRS, CDR2 YFSETQ, per germline. The CDR3 is made up of 14 amino acids. V gave up 0 bases and J gave up 9 bases; unmatched junction bases: 6. In DNA form, the CDR3 reads TGCGCCAGCAGCTTGGTGGGGGAGCGGGGTGAGCAGTTCTTC. Translated: CASSLVGERGEQFF.

V and J are TRBV9 and TRBJ2-3; 12 bases match TRBD2. The CDR3 totals 15 residues. Germline-derived CDR1 and CDR2 are SGDLS and YYNGEE. Trimming removed 3 bases from V and 4 bases from J; junction bases left unmatched: 3. CDR3 nucleotide sequence: TGTGCCAGCAGCGCACCTAGCGGGGGGGCAGATACGCAGTATTTT. It encodes CASSAPSGGADTQYF.

The genes are TRBV24-1 and TRBJ2-7; D not resolved. TRBJ2-5 explains the end of the DNA better; the J call may be wrong. CDR3 length equals 14 residues. Germline CDR1 reads KGHDR; CDR2 reads SFDVKD. This CDR3 reads CATSDGPGFETQYF. The CDR3 bases are TGTGCCACCAGTGATGGGCCGGGTTTCGAGACCCAGTACTTC.

The V and J genes are TRBV5-1 and TRBJ1-4, with D possibly TRBD1 on 5 matching bases. This CDR3 contains 17 residues. The V end was cut by 0 bases, the J end by 0 bases, with 12 bases between. Looked up from germline, CDR1 is SGHRS and CDR2 is YFSETQ. The CDR3 DNA is TGCGCCAGCAGCTTGGCCGCAGGGTCAGCAACTAATGAAAAACTGTTTTTT. Translation: CASSLAAGSATNEKLFF.

The chain uses TRBV12-3 or TRBV12-4 and TRBJ2-5; D remains unclear. Deletions cut 3 bases from V and 4 bases from J, with 15 bases between. The CDR3 spans 15 residues. CDR3 loop: CASSFGLARAETQYF. CDR3 in DNA: TGTGCCAGCAGTTTTGGCCTCGCCCGCGCAGAGACCCAGTACTTC.